This T cell receptor (beta chain) was identified in a study of CD8 T cells in ankylosing spondylitis. The sample holds many counts of this clonotype. V lost 6 bases, J lost 3 bases, and 5 bases lay in between. Germline V CDR1 and CDR2: SGHAT, FQNNGV. The CDR3 runs to 11 residues. TCRdb passed the 5' RACE reads through MiXCR, listing each CDR3 protein once. In the table there are around 250,000 distinct CDR3 sequences, around 10% of which are singletons. What was sequenced was blood, either unsorted or a sorted T cell fraction (not recorded which). The chain couples TRBV11-2 to TRBJ1-1; D remains ambiguous. The clonotype originates from a male donor with ankylosing spondylitis or in good health (not recorded which). CDR3 protein: CASRTYTEAFF. CDR3 coding DNA: TGTGCCAGCAGAACTTACACTGAAGCTTTCTTT.